This is a list of T cell receptor beta chains from one sample in a study of identifying expanded T cells in peripheral blood. TCRdb keeps only in-frame clones here, not all; method: immunoSEQ multiplex PCR. The table shows 65,000 to 95,000 clones, with roughly 90% occurring only once. The sequenced material came from blood. Every receptor here comes from a person aged 18 to 69 in good health. CDR3s include the opening cysteine and the closing phenylalanine or tryptophan. D genes are given only for firm matches. The size entry is marked missing in some rows and otherwise reads once, few, many or a size class.

V	J	D	size	CDR3	DNA
TRBV2	TRBJ1-5	.	.	CASSWQGSNQPQHF	TGTGCCAGCAGTTGGCAGGGCAGCAATCAGCCCCAGCATTTT
TRBV14	TRBJ2-1	.	once	CASRRGIEQFF	TGTGCCAGCAGGCGCGGGATTGAGCAGTTCTTC
TRBV18	TRBJ2-5	.	.	CASSPRQLRETQYF	TGTGCCAGCTCACCACGACAGCTTAGGGAGACCCAGTACTTC
TRBV27	TRBJ2-1	TRBD1	.	CASSLLWGEGQSYNEQFF	TGTGCCAGCAGTTTATTATGGGGCGAGGGACAGTCCTACAATGAGCAGTTCTTC
TRBV15	TRBJ2-1	TRBD2	.	CATSRDYFPGGSSFDEQFF	TGTGCCACCAGCAGAGATTATTTTCCCGGCGGGAGTAGTTTCGATGAGCAGTTCTTC
TRBV23-1	TRBJ2-7	TRBD1	.	CASSQNRDRDEQYF	TGCGCCAGCAGTCAAAACCGGGACAGGGATGAGCAGTACTTC
TRBV5-6	TRBJ2-5	TRBD2	.	CASSRRLAGGQLETQYF	TGTGCCAGCAGCCGGCGACTAGCGGGAGGTCAATTAGAGACCCAGTACTTC
TRBV29-1	TRBJ2-7	.	.	CSVVSGFYEQYF	TGCAGCGTTGTTTCCGGATTCTACGAGCAGTACTTC
TRBV18	TRBJ1-1	.	.	CASSGNRAGTEAFF	TGTGCCAGCTCAGGGAACAGGGCAGGCACTGAAGCTTTCTTT
TRBV5-1	TRBJ1-2	TRBD1	.	CASSLGDSNYGYTF	TGCGCCAGCAGCTTGGGGGACAGTAACTATGGCTACACCTTC
TRBV9	TRBJ2-3	.	.	CASSVAPGSSDTQYF	TGTGCCAGCAGCGTAGCGCCCGGGAGCTCAGATACGCAGTATTTT
TRBV5-1	TRBJ1-5	TRBD1	.	CASSLGTGVGQPQHF	TGCGCCAGCAGTCTTGGAACAGGGGTTGGGCAGCCCCAGCATTTT
TRBV2	TRBJ1-1	.	.	CASVEQGRAFF	TGTGCCAGTGTCGAACAGGGCCGAGCTTTCTTT